The entry that follows covers one T cell receptor beta chain sequence. CDR3 length: 14 amino acids. In germline, CDR1 is LNHDA, CDR2 SQIVND (reference sequence). V lost 7 bases, J lost 0 bases, and 12 bases lay in between. Original analysis: How many nucleated cells were present was estimated from reference gene primer amplification. Generated by immunoSEQ multiplex PCR, the TCRdb table keeps only in-frame clones and is missing some. That table is the source of V, J and clone size, and D and trimming were worked out from the DNA. The repertoire holds under 250,000 clones, with over 75% as singletons. The data originate from a study of blood T cell repertoires in COVID-19. Across the whole study: Donors in the United States, Italy and Spain gave samples during acute or convalescent COVID-19. Sources were T cells, B-cell-depleted T cells, or PBMCs; the material itself was cDNA or gDNA.

The Seattle patients joined while their infection was active and were tracked longitudinally afterward. The receptor comes from a man between 50 and 59 years old with COVID-19, enrolled during active disease. V usage is TRBV19 and J usage is TRBJ1-2; D is uncertain. The specimen sequenced was peripheral blood. The CDR3, as DNA: TGTGCCAGTATCGGGAACAGAGCTAACTATGGCTACACCTTC. Its translation: CASIGNRANYGYTF.